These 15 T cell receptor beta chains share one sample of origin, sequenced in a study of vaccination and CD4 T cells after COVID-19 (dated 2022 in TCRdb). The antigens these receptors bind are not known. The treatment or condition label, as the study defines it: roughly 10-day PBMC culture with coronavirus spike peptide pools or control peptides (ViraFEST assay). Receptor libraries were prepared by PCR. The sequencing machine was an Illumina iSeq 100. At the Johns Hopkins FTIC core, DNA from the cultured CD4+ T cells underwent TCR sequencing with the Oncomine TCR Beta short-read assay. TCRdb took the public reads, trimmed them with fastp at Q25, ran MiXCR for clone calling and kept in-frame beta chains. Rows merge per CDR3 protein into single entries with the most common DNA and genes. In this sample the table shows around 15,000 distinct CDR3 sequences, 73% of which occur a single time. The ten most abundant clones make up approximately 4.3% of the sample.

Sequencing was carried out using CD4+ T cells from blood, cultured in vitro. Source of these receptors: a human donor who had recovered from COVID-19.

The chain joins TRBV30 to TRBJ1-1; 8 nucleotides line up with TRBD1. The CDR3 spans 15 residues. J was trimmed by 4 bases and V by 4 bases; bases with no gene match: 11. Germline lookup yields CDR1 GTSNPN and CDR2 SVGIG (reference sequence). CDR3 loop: CAWNARTGLGTEAFF. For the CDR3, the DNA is TGTGCCTGGAACGCTAGGACAGGGCTTGGCACTGAAGCTTTCTTT. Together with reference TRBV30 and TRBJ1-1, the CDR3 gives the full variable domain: SQTIHQWPATLVQPVGSPLSLECTVEGTSNPNLYWYRQAAGRGLQLLFYSVGIGQISSEVPQNLSASRPQDRQFILSSKKLLLSDSGFYLCAWNARTGLGTEAFFGQGTRLTVV.

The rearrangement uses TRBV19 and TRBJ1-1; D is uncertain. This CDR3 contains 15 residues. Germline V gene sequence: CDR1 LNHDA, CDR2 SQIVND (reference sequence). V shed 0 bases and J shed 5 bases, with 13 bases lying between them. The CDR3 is CASSIEGGRRTEAFF. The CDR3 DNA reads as TGTGCCAGTAGTATAGAGGGAGGGAGGAGAACTGAAGCTTTCTTT.

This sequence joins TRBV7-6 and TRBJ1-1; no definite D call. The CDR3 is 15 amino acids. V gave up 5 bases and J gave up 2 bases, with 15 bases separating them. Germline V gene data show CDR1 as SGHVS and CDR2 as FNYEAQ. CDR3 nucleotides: TGTGCCAGCAGCCCATCGGGAGGCCTTAACACTGAAGCTTTCTTT. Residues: CASSPSGGLNTEAFF.

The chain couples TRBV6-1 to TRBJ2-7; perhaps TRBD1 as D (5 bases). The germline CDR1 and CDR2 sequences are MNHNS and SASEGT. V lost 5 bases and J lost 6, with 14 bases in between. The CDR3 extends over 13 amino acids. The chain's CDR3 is CASSLKGEGEQYF. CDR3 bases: TGTGCCAGCAGTCTAAAAGGGGAAGGCGAGCAGTACTTC.

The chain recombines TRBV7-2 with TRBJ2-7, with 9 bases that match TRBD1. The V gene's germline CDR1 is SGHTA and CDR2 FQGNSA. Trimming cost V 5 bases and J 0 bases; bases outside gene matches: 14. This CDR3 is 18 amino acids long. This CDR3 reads CASSSRDRVSSSSYEQYF. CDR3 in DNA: TGTGCCAGCAGCAGCCGGGACAGGGTTTCTTCCAGCTCCTACGAGCAGTACTTC.

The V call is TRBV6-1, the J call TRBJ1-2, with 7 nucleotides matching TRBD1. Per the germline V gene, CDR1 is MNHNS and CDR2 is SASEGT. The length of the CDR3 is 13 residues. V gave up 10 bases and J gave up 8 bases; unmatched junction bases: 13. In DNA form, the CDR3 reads TGTGCCACCCGCAGGGGGGACAGAGGGGGCTACACCTTC. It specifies CATRRGDRGGYTF.

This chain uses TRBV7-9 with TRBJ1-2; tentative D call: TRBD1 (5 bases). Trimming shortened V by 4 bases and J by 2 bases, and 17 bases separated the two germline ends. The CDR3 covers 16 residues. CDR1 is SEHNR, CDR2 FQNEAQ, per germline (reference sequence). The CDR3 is CASSSAPGSGNYGYTF. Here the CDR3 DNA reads TGTGCCAGCAGCTCTGCACCAGGGAGTGGGAACTATGGCTACACCTTC. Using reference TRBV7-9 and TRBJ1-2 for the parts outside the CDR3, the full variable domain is DTGVSQNPRHKITKRGQNVTFRCDPISEHNRLYWYRQTLGQGPEFLTYFQNEAQLEKSRLLSDRFSAERPKGSFSTLEIQRTEQGDSAMYLCASSSAPGSGNYGYTFGSGTRLTVV.

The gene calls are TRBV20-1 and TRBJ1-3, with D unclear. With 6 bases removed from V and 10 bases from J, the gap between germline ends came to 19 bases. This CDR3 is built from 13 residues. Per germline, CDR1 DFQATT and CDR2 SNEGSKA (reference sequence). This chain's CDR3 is CSASPGRDRTIYF. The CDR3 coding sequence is TGCAGTGCGTCTCCGGGCCGCGATCGGACCATATATTTT.

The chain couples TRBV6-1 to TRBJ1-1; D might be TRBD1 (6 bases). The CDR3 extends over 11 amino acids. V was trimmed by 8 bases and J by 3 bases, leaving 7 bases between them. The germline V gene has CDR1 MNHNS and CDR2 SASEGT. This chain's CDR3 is CASQGHTEAFF. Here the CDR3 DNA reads TGTGCCAGCCAGGGGCACACTGAAGCTTTCTTT.

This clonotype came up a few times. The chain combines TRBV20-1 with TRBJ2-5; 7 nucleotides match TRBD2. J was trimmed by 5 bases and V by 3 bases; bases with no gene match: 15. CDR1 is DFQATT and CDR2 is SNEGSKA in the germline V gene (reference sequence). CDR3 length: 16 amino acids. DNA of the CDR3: TGCAGTGCTAGTTTCTCGGGGGGTTACGGGTTGGAGACCCAGTACTTC. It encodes CSASFSGGYGLETQYF.

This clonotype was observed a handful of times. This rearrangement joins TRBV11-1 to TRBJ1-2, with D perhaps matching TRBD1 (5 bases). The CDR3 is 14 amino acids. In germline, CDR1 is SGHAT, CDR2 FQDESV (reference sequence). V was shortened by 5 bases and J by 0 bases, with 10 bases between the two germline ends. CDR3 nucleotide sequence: TGTGCCAGCAGCCGTGACAGTTCTAACTATGGCTACACCTTC. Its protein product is CASSRDSSNYGYTF.

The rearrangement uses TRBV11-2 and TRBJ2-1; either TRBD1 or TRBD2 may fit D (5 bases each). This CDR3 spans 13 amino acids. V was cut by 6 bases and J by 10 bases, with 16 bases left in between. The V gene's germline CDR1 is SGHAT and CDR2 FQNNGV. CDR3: CASSPSTWGEQFF. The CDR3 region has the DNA TGTGCCAGCAGTCCGTCGACGTGGGGGGAGCAGTTCTTC. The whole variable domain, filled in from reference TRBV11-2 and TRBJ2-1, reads EAGVAQSPRYKIIEKRQSVAFWCNPISGHATLYWYQQILGQGPKLLIQFQNNGVVDDSQLPKDRFSAERLKGVDSTLKIQPAKLEDSAVYLCASSPSTWGEQFFGPGTRLTVL.

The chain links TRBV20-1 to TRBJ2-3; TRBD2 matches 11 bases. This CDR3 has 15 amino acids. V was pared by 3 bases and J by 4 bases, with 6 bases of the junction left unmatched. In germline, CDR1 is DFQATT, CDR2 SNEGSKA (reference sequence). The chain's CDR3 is CSARISGRVSDTQYF. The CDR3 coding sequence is TGCAGTGCTAGGATTAGCGGGAGGGTATCAGATACGCAGTATTTT.

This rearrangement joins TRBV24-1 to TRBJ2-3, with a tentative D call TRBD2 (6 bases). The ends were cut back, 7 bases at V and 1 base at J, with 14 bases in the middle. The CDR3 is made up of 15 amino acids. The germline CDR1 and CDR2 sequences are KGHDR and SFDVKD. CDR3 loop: CATRSGGDRTDTQYF. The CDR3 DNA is TGTGCCACCAGATCGGGCGGGGATCGCACAGATACGCAGTATTTT.

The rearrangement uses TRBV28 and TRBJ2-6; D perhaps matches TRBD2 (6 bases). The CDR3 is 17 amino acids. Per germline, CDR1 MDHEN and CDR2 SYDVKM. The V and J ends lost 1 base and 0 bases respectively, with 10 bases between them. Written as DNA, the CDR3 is TGTGCCAGCAGTTTATACCGGGGGAGCTCTGGGGCCAACGTCCTGACTTTC. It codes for CASSLYRGSSGANVLTF.